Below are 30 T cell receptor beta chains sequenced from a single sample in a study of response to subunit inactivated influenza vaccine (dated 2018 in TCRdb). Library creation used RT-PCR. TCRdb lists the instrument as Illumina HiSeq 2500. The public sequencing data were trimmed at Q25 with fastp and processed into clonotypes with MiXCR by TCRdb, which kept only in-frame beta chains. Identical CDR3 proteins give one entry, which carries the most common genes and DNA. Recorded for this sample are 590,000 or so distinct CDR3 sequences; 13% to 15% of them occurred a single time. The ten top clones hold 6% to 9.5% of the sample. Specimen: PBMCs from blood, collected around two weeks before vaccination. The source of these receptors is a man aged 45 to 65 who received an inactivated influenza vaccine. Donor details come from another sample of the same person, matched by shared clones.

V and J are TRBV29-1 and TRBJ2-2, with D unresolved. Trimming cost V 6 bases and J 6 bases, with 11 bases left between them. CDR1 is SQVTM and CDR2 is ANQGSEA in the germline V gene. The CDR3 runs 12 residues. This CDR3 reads CSVNVLPGELFF. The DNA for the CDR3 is TGCAGCGTCAACGTCCTCCCCGGGGAGCTGTTTTTT.

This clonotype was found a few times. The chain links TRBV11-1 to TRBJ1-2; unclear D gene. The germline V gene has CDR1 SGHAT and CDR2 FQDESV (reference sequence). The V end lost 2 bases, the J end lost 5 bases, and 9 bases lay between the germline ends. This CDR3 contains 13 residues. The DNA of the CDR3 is TGTGCCAGCAGCTTAATGGGGAGTTATGGCTACACCTTC. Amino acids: CASSLMGSYGYTF.

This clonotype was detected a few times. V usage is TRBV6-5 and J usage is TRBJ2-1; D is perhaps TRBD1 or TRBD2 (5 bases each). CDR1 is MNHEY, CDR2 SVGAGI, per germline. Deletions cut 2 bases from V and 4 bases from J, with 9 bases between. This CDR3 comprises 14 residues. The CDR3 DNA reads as TGTGCCAGCAGTTACGAGGGGAGATACAATGAGCAGTTCTTC. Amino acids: CASSYEGRYNEQFF.

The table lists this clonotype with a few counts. The CDR3 region is CAISQGQIGNTIYF. DNA of the CDR3: TGTGCCATCAGTCAGGGACAGATTGGAAACACCATATATTTT. The chain is built from TRBV10-3 and TRBJ1-3; 7 nucleotides match TRBD1. The CDR3 sequence is 14 residues long. Germline V gives CDR1 ENHRY, CDR2 SYGVKD. Losses at the gene ends were 5 bases for V and 3 bases for J; bases not matched to a gene: 4.

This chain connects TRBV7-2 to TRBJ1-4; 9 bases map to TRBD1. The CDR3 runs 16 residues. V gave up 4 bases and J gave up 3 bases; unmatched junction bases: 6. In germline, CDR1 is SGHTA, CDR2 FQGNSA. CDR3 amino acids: CASSSLGQGANEKLFF. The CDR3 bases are TGTGCCAGCAGCTCCTTGGGACAGGGAGCTAATGAAAAACTGTTTTTT. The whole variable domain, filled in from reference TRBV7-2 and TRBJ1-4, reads GAGVSQSPSNKVTEKGKDVELRCDPISGHTALYWYRQSLGQGLEFLIYFQGNSAPDKSGLPSDRFSAERTGGSVSTLTIQRTQQEDSAVYLCASSSLGQGANEKLFFGSGTQLSVL.

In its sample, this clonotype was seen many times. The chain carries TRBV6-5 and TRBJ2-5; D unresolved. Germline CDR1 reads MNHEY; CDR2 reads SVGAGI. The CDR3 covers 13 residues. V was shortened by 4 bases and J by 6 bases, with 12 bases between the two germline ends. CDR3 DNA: TGTGCCAGCAGTTCCAGTGGGGTACAGACCCAGTACTTC. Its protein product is CASSSSGVQTQYF.

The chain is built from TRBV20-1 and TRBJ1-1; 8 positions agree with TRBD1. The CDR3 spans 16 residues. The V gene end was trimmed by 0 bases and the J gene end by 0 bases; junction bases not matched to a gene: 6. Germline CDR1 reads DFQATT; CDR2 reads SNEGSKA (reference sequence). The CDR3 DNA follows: TGCAGTGCTAGAGAAGACAGGGGACTAATGAACACTGAAGCTTTCTTT. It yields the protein CSAREDRGLMNTEAFF.

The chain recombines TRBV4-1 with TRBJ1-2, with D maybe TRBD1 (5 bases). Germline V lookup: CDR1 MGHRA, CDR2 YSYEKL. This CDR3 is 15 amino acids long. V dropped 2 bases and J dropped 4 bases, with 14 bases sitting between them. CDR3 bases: TGCGCCAGCAGCCAAATCCAACAGGTGGTCTATGGCTACACCTTC. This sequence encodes CASSQIQQVVYGYTF.

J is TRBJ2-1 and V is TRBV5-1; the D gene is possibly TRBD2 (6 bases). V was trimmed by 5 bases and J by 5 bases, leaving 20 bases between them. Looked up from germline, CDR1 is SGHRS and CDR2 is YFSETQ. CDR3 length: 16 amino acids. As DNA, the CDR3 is TGCGCCAGCAGTGTTGGTGCCTTAGCGGTAGACAATGAGCAGTTCTTC. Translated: CASSVGALAVDNEQFF.

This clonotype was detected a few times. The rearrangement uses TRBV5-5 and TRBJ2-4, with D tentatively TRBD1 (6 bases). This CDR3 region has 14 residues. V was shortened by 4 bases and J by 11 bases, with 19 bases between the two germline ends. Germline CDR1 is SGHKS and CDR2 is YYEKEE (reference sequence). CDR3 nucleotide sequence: TGTGCCAGCAGCCCGGCAGGGGACAACCAAGTTCAGTACTTC. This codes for CASSPAGDNQVQYF.

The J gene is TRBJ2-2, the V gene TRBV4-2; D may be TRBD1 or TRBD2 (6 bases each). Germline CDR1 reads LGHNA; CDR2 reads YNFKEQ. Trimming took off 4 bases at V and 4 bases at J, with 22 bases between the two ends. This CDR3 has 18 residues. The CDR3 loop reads CASSPKMGGGAATGELFF. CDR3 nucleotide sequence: TGTGCCAGCAGCCCCAAGATGGGGGGCGGGGCGGCCACCGGGGAGCTGTTTTTT.

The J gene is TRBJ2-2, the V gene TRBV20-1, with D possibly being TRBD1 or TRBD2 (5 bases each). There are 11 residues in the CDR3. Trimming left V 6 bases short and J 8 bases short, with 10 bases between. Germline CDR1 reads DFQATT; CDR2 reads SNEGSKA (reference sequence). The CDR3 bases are TGCAGTGCCTGGGGGTCGGGGGAGCTGTTTTTT. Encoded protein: CSAWGSGELFF.

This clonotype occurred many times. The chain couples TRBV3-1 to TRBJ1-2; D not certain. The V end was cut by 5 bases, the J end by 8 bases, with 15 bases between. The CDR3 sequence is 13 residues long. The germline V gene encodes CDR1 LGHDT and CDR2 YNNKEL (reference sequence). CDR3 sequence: CASSSKRHGGYTF. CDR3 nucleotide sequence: TGTGCCAGCAGCTCCAAGAGGCACGGGGGCTACACCTTC. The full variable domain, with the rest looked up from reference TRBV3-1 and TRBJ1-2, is DTAVSQTPKYLVTQMGNDKSIKCEQNLGHDTMYWYKQDSKKFLKIMFSYNNKELIINETVPNRFSPKSPDKAHLNLHINSLELGDSAVYFCASSSKRHGGYTFGSGTRLTVV.

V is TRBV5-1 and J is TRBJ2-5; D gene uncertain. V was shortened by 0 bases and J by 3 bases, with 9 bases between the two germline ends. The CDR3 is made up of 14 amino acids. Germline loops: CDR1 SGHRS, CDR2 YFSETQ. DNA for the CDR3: TGCGCCAGCAGCTTGGGGGGTTCGAAAGAGACCCAGTACTTC. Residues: CASSLGGSKETQYF.

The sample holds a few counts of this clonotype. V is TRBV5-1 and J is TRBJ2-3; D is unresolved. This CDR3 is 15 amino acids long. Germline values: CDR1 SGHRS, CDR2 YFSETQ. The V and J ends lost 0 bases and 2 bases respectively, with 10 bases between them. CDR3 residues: CASSLADKFTDTQYF. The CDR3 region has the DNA TGCGCCAGCAGCTTGGCGGATAAATTCACAGATACGCAGTATTTT.

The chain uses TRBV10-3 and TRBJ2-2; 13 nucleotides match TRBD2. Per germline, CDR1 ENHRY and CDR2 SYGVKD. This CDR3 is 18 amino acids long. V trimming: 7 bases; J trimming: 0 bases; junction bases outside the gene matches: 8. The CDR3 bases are TGTGCCATCACGGGGTCGGGACTAGCGGGGTCGAACACCGGGGAGCTGTTTTTT. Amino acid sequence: CAITGSGLAGSNTGELFF.

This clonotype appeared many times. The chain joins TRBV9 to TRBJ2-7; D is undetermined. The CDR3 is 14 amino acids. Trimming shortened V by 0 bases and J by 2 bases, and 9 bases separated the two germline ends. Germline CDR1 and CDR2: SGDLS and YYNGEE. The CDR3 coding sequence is TGTGCCAGCAGCGTAGGCGTGGGGACCTACGAGCAGTACTTC. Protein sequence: CASSVGVGTYEQYF.

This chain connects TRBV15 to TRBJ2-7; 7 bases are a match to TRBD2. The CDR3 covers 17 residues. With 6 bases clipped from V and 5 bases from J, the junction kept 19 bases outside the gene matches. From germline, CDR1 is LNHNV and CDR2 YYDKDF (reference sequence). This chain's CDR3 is CATRREKFGLEDNEQYF. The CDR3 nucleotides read TGTGCCACCAGACGAGAGAAATTTGGACTAGAAGATAACGAGCAGTACTTC.

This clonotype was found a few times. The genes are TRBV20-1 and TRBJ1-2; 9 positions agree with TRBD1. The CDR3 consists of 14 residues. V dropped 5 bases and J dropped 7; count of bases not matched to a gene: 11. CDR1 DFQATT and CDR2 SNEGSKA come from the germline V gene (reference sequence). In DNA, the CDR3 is TGCAGTGCTGGGTCCGGGACAGGGTTTTCTGGCTACACCTTC. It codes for CSAGSGTGFSGYTF.

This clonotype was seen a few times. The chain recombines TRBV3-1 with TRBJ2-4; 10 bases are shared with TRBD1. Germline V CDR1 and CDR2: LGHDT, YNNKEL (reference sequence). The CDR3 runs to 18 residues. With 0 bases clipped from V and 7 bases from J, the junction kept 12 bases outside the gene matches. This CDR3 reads CASSQDSSGTGVSNIQYF. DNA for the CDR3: TGTGCCAGCAGCCAAGACTCATCCGGGACAGGGGTTAGTAACATTCAGTACTTC.

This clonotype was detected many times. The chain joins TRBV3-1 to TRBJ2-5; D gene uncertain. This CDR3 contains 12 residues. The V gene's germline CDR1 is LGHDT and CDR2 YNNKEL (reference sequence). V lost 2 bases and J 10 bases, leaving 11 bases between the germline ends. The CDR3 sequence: CASSQITVGQYF. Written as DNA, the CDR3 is TGTGCCAGCAGCCAAATTACGGTGGGCCAGTACTTC.

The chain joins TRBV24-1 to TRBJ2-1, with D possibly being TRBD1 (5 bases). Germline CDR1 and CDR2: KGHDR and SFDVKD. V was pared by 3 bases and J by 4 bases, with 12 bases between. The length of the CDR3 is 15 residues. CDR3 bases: TGTGCCACCAGTGATCCGCAGGGTAGATACAATGAGCAGTTCTTC. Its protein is CATSDPQGRYNEQFF.

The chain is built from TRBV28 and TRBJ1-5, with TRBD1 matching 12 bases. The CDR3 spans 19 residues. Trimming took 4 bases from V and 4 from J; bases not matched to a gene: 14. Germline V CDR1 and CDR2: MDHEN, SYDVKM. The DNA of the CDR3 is TGTGCCAGCAGTTCACGACCCGGGACAGGGGGCGAGATAAATCAGCCCCAGCATTTT. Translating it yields CASSSRPGTGGEINQPQHF.

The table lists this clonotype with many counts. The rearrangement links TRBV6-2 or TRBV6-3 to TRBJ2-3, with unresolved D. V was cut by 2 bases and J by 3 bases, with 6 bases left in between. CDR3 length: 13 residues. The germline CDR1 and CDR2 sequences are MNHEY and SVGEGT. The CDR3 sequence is CASSYGNTDTQYF. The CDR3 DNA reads TGTGCCAGCAGTTACGGCAATACAGATACGCAGTATTTT.

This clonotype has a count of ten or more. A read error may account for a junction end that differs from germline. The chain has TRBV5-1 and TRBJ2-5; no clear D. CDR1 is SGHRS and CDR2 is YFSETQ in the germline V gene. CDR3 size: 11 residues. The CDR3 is CASSVQETQYF. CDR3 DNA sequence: TGTGCCAGCAGCGTCCAAGAGACCCAGTACTTC. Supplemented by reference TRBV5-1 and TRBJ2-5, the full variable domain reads KAGVTQTPRYLIKTRGQQVTLSCSPISGHRSVSWYQQTPGQGLQFLFEYFSETQRNKGNFPGRFSGRQFSNSRSEMNVSTLELGDSALYLCASSVQETQYFGPGTRLLVL.

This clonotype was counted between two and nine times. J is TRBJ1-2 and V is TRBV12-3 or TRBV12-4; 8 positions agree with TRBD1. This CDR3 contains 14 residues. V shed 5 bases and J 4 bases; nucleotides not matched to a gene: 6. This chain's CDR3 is CASSPRTGTYGYTF. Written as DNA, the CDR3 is TGTGCCAGCAGTCCAAGGACAGGGACCTATGGCTACACCTTC.

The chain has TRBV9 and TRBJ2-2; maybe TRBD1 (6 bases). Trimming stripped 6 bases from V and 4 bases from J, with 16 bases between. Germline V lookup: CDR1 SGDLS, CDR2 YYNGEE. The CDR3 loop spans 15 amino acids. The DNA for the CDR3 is TGTGCCAGCAACCGGGGACAAGGAGTCACCGGGGAGCTGTTTTTT. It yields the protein CASNRGQGVTGELFF.

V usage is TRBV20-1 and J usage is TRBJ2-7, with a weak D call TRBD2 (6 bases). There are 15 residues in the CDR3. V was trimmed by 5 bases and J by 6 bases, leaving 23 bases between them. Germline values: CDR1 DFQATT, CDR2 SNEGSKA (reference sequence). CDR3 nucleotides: TGCAGTGCTCCCCCACGCGGCGATTTCGGGGGCGAGCAGTACTTC. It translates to CSAPPRGDFGGEQYF.

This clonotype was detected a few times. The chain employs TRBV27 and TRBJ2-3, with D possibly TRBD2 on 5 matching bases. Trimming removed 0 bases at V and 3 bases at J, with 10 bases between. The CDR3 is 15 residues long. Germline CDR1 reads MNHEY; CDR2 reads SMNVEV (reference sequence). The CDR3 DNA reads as TGTGCCAGCAGTTTATCGACGGGAAGGACAGATACGCAGTATTTT. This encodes CASSLSTGRTDTQYF.

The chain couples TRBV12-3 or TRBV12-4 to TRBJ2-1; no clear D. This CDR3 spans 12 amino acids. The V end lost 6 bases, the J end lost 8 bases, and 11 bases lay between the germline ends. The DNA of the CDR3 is TGTGCCAGCAGAACGACTTCCTATGAGCAGTTCTTC. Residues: CASRTTSYEQFF.